This T cell receptor beta chain is from a study of cytomegalovirus exposure and HLA in healthy donors (TCRdb year 2017). In terms of the full investigation: An earlier analysis of 587 of the donors reported 276 Gb of sequence data and 117 million unique TCR beta sequences obtained from about 179 million T cells. Because of strong linkage in the cohort, a handful of DR-DQ haplotypes were treated as single units for association and clustering. Alongside the repertoire data, information on donor age, sex, ethnicity and CMV serostatus was compiled. Every repertoire in the discovery cohort had been generated on one and the same sequencing platform. The study was designed to test whether signatures of past pathogen exposure could be identified by cataloging public T cell receptors. The T cell repertoires of 550 to 850 subjects were profiled by immunosequencing and related to cytomegalovirus serostatus. The number of donors typed differed by locus, with about 629-630 for A, B, C, DRB1 and DQB1, 522 for DQA1, 600 to 610 for DPA1, and some 450 for DPB1. Rather than using new phenotypic data, the later analysis identified candidate immune exposures from TCR beta sequences and from how often those sequences occurred across donors. To study patterns of TCR occurrence, a later analysis re-analyzed previously published TCR beta repertoires from hundreds of donors and added high-resolution HLA genotyping. An early release covering about 600 HLA-typed donors comprised about 300 gigabases of sequencing data and tens of millions of unique TCR sequences. A later genetic analysis used genome-wide SNP genotypes for about 60% of the 666 donors, treating that subset as a discovery cohort. To decide whether each TCR beta V gene segment behaved as functional or pseudogenic, an earlier analysis of some 580 of the donors relied on high-throughput TCR beta sequencing. Of the roughly 420 genotyped donors, 80% to 90% were placed in the genetic ancestry cluster associated with self-reported Caucasian donors. To predict cytomegalovirus infection status, the study brought together high-throughput TCR immunosequencing, statistical association of individual TCRs with disease status, and machine learning. Across about 370 genotyped donors of the cohort, an average of roughly 250,000 unique TCR beta nucleotide sequences per donor were sequenced, and 15% to 20% of those sequences were non-productive. HLA typing included class I and class II loci at four-digit resolution. In addition to the first cohort of around 670 subjects, a separate validation cohort of 120 different subjects was used.

V was cut back by 5 bases and J by 6 bases, leaving a gap of 13 bases between them. From the cysteine through the phenylalanine, the CDR3 covers 13 amino acids. Only CDR3 DNA is held: 39 bases, read in frame from base 1. CDR1 and CDR2 are read off the germline V gene as SNHLY and FYNNEI. The cohort was made up of approximately 670 healthy bone marrow donors. Cohort members were all nominally healthy when sampled, although unrecorded immune exposures were likely present. The donor was CMV seronegative and was included in the group of over 300 seronegative cohort members. Each donor provided a peripheral blood sample, and peripheral blood mononuclear cells were used for TCR beta sequencing. The Qiagen DNeasy Blood Extraction Kit was used to extract genomic DNA from the blood cell samples. Comments on this clone: The antigen this receptor binds is unknown. No quality values exist for individual bases; no much larger clone is one base distant.

The study at large found these results: Presence/absence analyses assumed roughly uniform sequencing depth across donors, an assumption that may not hold. When HLA alleles, especially DR and DQ, strongly co-occurred, attributing TCR associations to individual alleles was difficult. In a later analysis, TCR association rates were found to vary across HLA loci, with the most associated TCRs seen for DRB1 alleles and the fewest for HLA-C alleles. A cluster of highly shared sequence variants was judged likely to be a technical artifact of the sequencing pipeline. In an earlier analysis of about 540 of the donors, most TCR beta V segments were observed in productive rearrangements about 90% or about 30% of the time, broadly matching IMGT annotations. Most CMV-associated TCR beta chains appeared to be HLA-restricted in a later analysis, and the HLA associations seemed to be driven largely by CMV exposure. Several of the top co-occurrence clusters appeared to be linked to parvovirus B19, influenza, CMV and Epstein-Barr virus, according to a later analysis. A later genetic analysis reported fewer N-insertions in productive TCRs among donors in an Asian-associated ancestry cluster than the roughly 650-donor mean. In both the original and validation cohorts, the classifier was reported to diagnose cytomegalovirus status with high specificity and sensitivity. Compared with equally common non-associated chains, HLA-associated TCR beta chains in a later analysis were more clonally expanded and had lower generation probabilities. A further reported finding was that TCR beta sequences accurately predicted the HLA-A and HLA-B alleles for most subjects in the first cohort. Because counts were too low, about 18 rarely observed V segments, including chromosome 9 orphons, were left out of the earlier analysis of some 640 of the donors. In this cohort, only TCR beta chains were sequenced, and detectable features were limited by the absence of alpha or paired-chain data. Correlated functional status among segregating V segments might be attributable to linkage disequilibrium, but an unknown experimental factor could not be ruled out. The 87-base-pair reads could not distinguish some IMGT-functional V segments, including TRBV6-2 and TRBV6-3, so those segments were excluded. Three of the identified cytomegalovirus-associated TCR beta chains were confirmed in vitro to be specific for cytomegalovirus antigens. HLA typing was unavailable for some donors at each locus, so association tests used only the typed subset. The only immune exposure information available for the cohort was CMV serostatus. It was suggested by the authors that the approach could potentially be generalized to other disease states and immunological phenotypes. The study listed 150 to 200 TCR beta chains as associated with cytomegalovirus. In a later analysis, about 17,000 TCR beta sequences were associated with specific HLA alleles at a false discovery rate of 0.05. Across donors, most TCR sequences were observed very rarely, whereas some public TCRs were present in many individuals. In a later genetic analysis, a missense DCLRE1C variant was associated with V-gene and J-gene trimming of TCR beta chains, and the association was replicated in an independent cohort.

Receptors were amplified or captured by the immunoSEQ multiplex PCR assay. For the multiplex PCR, a mixture combining 60 forward primers for TCR Vbeta segments and 13 reverse primers for TCR Jbeta segments was used. Amplification of the CDR3 region of rearranged TCR beta genes was performed with a multiplex PCR assay on genomic DNA. The amplified TCR beta libraries were sequenced on the Illumina HiSeq System as 87-base-pair reads. From the authors' description of their analysis: In a later analysis, tens of millions of unique TCR beta chains were counted across the approximately 620 repertoires, and roughly 10 million of these chains were shared by at least two donors. To remove PCR and sequencing errors, raw reads were error-corrected and collapsed into unique sequences using a nearest-neighbor algorithm that merged closely related sequences. To assign V, D and J gene segments, CDR3 sequences were aligned to IMGT reference sequences. Each retained sequence needed at least a six-nucleotide match to both a V gene segment and a J gene segment. Rearrangements were called productive when the CDR3 lacked stop codons and stayed in frame with V and J; all others were non-productive. Following IMGT convention, CDR3 was defined as the stretch from the second conserved V-encoded cysteine up to the conserved J-encoded phenylalanine. The earlier analysis of roughly 590 of the donors excluded sequences that lacked an unambiguous match to a single V gene segment. In an earlier analysis of roughly 500 of the donors, V segments were called functional above 56.7% productive rearrangements and were called segregating when the between-donor standard deviation exceeded 5%. A statistical classification framework was built to diagnose cytomegalovirus status from the catalog of TCR beta chain sequences. In a later analysis, V and J genes were assigned by comparing TCR nucleotide sequences against IMGT/GENE-DB human TR gene sequences. Using the TCRdist pipeline, a later analysis assigned CDR3 sequences along with most-parsimonious VDJ recombination scenarios. A later analysis defined each TCR beta chain by its CDR3 amino acid sequence plus V-gene family, and excluded reads lacking a unique V-gene family. A later analysis removed 592 highly shared, low-generation-probability nucleotide sequences to deal with suspected cross-contamination and a sequencing artifact. A later analysis calculated a clonal expansion index for each public chain from normalized within-repertoire ranks of inferred template counts. A later analysis computed generation probabilities with a VDJ recombination model fitted to out-of-frame rearrangements, and checked the results against IGoR. In a later analysis, TCR-TCR, TCR-HLA and TCR-CMV co-occurrence was scored with hypergeometric tests, and a repertoire-size bias correction was applied to TCR pairs. To estimate false discovery rates, a later analysis permuted the HLA or CMV assignments 20 times. A later analysis grouped co-occurring TCRs with DBSCAN, adding TCRdist sequence similarity when clustering within HLA-allele-positive subsets. Co-occurrence clustering excluded repertoires with fewer than 30,000 or more than 120,000 public chains, plus five with anomalous nucleotide sharing. TCRdb took over this immuneACCESS table, retaining in-frame rearrangements with V and J assigned. Such tables are incomplete; in checked studies, under half of the missing clones stem from an unresolved V gene, and the remainder is unexplained. From that table come the V and J calls and clone size; the DNA was used to work out D and trimming. The sample has approximately 77,000 clones on record, roughly 78% of them singletons. Almost 4.5% of the sample is in the top ten clones.

The TCR comes from a man in his forties in good health and CMV-seronegative. The V and J segments used are TRBV2 and TRBJ1-1; the D gene remains uncertain. The sequenced material came from PBMCs. The nucleotide sequence reads TGTGCCAGCAGTCCGGGATTCATACCTGAAGCTTTCTTT. It encodes CASSPGFIPEAFF.